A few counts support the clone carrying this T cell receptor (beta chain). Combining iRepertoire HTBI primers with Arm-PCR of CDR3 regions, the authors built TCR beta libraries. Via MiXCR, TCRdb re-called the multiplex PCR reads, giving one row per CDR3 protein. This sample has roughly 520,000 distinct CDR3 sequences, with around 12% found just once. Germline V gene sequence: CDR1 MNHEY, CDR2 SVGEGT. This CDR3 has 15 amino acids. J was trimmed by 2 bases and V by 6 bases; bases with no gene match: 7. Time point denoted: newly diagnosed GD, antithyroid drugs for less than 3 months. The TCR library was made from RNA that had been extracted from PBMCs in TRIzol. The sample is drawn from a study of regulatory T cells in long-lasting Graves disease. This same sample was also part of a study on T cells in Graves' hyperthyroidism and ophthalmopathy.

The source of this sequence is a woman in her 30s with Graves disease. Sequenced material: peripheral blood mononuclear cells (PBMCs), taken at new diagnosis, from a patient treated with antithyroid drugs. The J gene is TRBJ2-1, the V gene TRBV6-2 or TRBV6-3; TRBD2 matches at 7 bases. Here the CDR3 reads CASSPGGSAYNEQFF. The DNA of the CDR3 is TGTGCCAGCAGCCCCGGGGGGAGTGCCTACAATGAGCAGTTCTTC.